This T cell receptor (beta chain) was documented in a study of PD-1 blockade in classical Hodgkin lymphoma. The overall study: On a schedule of every 2 weeks, patients received nivolumab 3 mg/kg intravenously. Study results and limitations: CD4+ TCR diversity, unlike CD8+, climbed significantly by C4D1. Baseline TCR diversity was reportedly lower in newly diagnosed patients than healthy donors. Complete responders' baseline diversity resembled that of newly diagnosed patients.

With regard to this clone: The antigen remains undetermined.

Germline V CDR1 and CDR2: LNHDA, SQIVND (reference sequence). The CDR3 has 16 amino acids. Trimming cost V 1 base and J 5 bases, with 18 bases left between them. Method: immunoSEQ multiplex PCR; TCRdb's copy keeps in-frame clones and lacks some. The sample holds roughly 56,000 clones, about 90% seen once. The time point was: cycle 4 day 1 (C4D1), after about 6 weeks of nivolumab. Each patient's relapse followed autologous stem cell transplantation, and brentuximab vedotin exposure varied. V and J are TRBV19 and TRBJ2-7, with D perhaps assigned TRBD1 or TRBD2 (5 bases each). This clonotype was obtained from a human donor with classical Hodgkin lymphoma. Source: peripheral blood mononuclear cells (PBMCs), taken before the fourth cycle of nivolumab. DNA of the CDR3: TGTGCCAGTAGTATAGCGGGGACGGCTCTTTGGGACGAGCAGTACTTC. Translated: CASSIAGTALWDEQYF.